The 27 T cell receptor beta chains in this list originate from one sample, sequenced in a study of cytomegalovirus exposure and HLA in healthy donors. Method: immunoSEQ multiplex PCR; TCRdb's copy keeps in-frame clones and lacks some. The data show roughly 220,000 clones, roughly 83% seen once. Material for sequencing was PBMCs. The receptors here all came from a woman aged 30 to 39 in good health and CMV-seropositive.

This sequence joins TRBV11-1 and TRBJ2-1, with TRBD1 matching over 7 bases. This CDR3 spans 15 amino acids. V trimming: 3 bases; J trimming: 5 bases; junction bases outside the gene matches: 7. Per germline, CDR1 SGHAT and CDR2 FQDESV (reference sequence). The CDR3 DNA is TGTGCCAGCAGCTTTAGTCGACAGGGACACAATGAGCAGTTCTTC. Translating it yields CASSFSRQGHNEQFF.

The chain combines TRBV2 with TRBJ2-1, with 8 positions matching TRBD1. CDR1 and CDR2 (germline): SNHLY, FYNNEI. This CDR3 contains 13 residues. J was trimmed by 7 bases and V by 8 bases; bases with no gene match: 7. The CDR3 DNA is TGTGCCAGCGTAATCGACAGGGGTAATGAGCAGTTCTTC. It is translated as CASVIDRGNEQFF.

The gene calls are TRBV2 and TRBJ2-1; D is perhaps TRBD2 (5 bases). Trimming removed 6 bases at V and 1 base at J, with 16 bases between. This CDR3 is 16 amino acids long. Germline lookup yields CDR1 SNHLY and CDR2 FYNNEI. The CDR3 nucleotides are TGTGCCAGCAGAAATACTAGTTCTTTTTCCTACAATGAGCAGTTCTTC. Translated, it gives CASRNTSSFSYNEQFF. The full variable domain, in which reference TRBV2 and TRBJ2-1 provide the parts outside the CDR3, is EPEVTQTPSHQVTQMGQEVILRCVPISNHLYFYWYRQILGQKVEFLVSFYNNEISEKSEIFDDQFSVERPDGSNFTLKIRSTKLEDSAMYFCASRNTSSFSYNEQFFGPGTRLTVL.

V and J are TRBV2 and TRBJ1-1; D is perhaps TRBD1 (5 bases). Trimming removed 10 bases from V and 0 bases from J, with 12 bases in between. Germline V gives CDR1 SNHLY, CDR2 FYNNEI. There are 13 residues in the CDR3. The CDR3 sequence: CAKKGSLNTEAFF. The CDR3, as DNA: TGTGCCAAAAAGGGGTCACTGAACACTGAAGCTTTCTTT.

This chain joins TRBV6-5 and TRBJ2-7; D remains ambiguous. Germline V lookup: CDR1 MNHEY, CDR2 SVGAGI. V dropped 0 bases and J dropped 2 bases, with 8 bases sitting between them. The CDR3 spans 14 residues. This chain's CDR3 is CASSYSIVAYEQYF. The DNA for the CDR3 is TGTGCCAGCAGTTACTCGATAGTTGCCTACGAGCAGTACTTC.

This clone was observed once. The CDR3 here is CASSDGTSGNTDTQYF. The CDR3 bases are TGTGCCAGCAGTGACGGCACTAGCGGCAACACAGATACGCAGTATTTT. The gene calls are TRBV6-4 and TRBJ2-3; the match to TRBD2 covers 8 bases. Germline lookup yields CDR1 MRHNA and CDR2 SNTAGT. V gave up 2 bases and J gave up 2 bases; unmatched junction bases: 6. This CDR3 contains 16 residues.

In the case of this clone: At one end the junction does not follow the germline gene, possibly because of a read error. The chain is built from TRBV28 and TRBJ2-7; D is uncertain. This CDR3 is built from 12 residues. The germline gives CDR1 MDHEN, CDR2 SYDVKM. The DNA for the CDR3 is TGTGCCAGCAGTTTACCGGGTTTCGAGGAGTACTTC. Encoded protein: CASSLPGFEEYF. The complete variable domain, with remaining parts taken from reference TRBV28 and TRBJ2-7, reads DVKVTQSSRYLVKRTGEKVFLECVQDMDHENMFWYRQDPGLGLRLIYFSYDVKMKEKGDIPEGYSVSREKKERFSLILESASTNQTSMYLCASSLPGFEEYFGPGTRLTVT.

V and J are TRBV5-1 and TRBJ2-7, with no clear D. The germline CDR1 and CDR2 sequences are SGHRS and YFSETQ. This CDR3 comprises 13 residues. The V gene lost 4 bases and the J gene lost 6 bases, with 14 bases spanning the gap. The CDR3 spells CASSPDPFAEQYF. The CDR3 DNA sequence: TGCGCCAGCAGCCCTGACCCATTTGCCGAGCAGTACTTC.

The V and J genes are TRBV19 and TRBJ1-1; 8 bases align to TRBD1. This CDR3 contains 14 residues. J was trimmed by 6 bases and V by 6 bases; bases with no gene match: 9. Germline V gene lookup returns CDR1 LNHDA and CDR2 SQIVND (reference sequence). The CDR3 DNA follows: TGTGCCAGTAGAATGACAGGGGTATTTCCTGAAGCTTTCTTT. Protein: CASRMTGVFPEAFF.

This chain links TRBV5-1 with TRBJ1-2; D is unresolved. The CDR3 contains 14 residues. Germline V CDR1 and CDR2: SGHRS, YFSETQ. The V gene lost 0 bases and the J gene lost 3 bases, with 9 bases spanning the gap. The CDR3 is CASSLVPGDYGYTF. In nucleotides, the CDR3 is TGCGCCAGCAGCTTGGTCCCGGGCGACTATGGCTACACCTTC.

The CDR3 DNA follows: TGTGCCAGCAGTGATGGGACAGGGGACATCTATGGCTACACCTTC. Translation: CASSDGTGDIYGYTF. This sequence joins TRBV28 and TRBJ1-2; TRBD1 matches 10 bases. J gave up 4 bases and V 5 bases, and 7 bases lay outside the gene matches. This CDR3 contains 15 residues. Germline loops: CDR1 MDHEN, CDR2 SYDVKM.

The chain has TRBV2 and TRBJ2-5; tentatively, D is TRBD1 or TRBD2 (5 bases each). This CDR3 has 12 residues. The germline V and J ends were trimmed by 8 bases and 4 bases, with 11 bases remaining between them. The germline V gene has CDR1 SNHLY and CDR2 FYNNEI. The CDR3 DNA sequence: TGTGCCAGCGGGGGAACGGTAGAGACCCAGTACTTC. Residues: CASGGTVETQYF.

This chain joins TRBV2 and TRBJ1-2, with D uncertain. CDR3 length equals 12 residues. The V gene's germline CDR1 is SNHLY and CDR2 FYNNEI. V lost 3 bases and J 8 bases, leaving 10 bases between the germline ends. The CDR3 bases are TGTGCCAGCAGTGAGGGTCAATTCGGCTACACCTTC. Translated: CASSEGQFGYTF.

The V call is TRBV7-9, the J call TRBJ2-7; 12 positions agree with TRBD2. Germline V gene sequence: CDR1 SEHNR, CDR2 FQNEAQ (reference sequence). V was pared by 5 bases and J by 6 bases, with 5 bases of the junction left unmatched. The CDR3 contains 14 residues. CDR3 sequence (DNA): TGTGCCAGCAGCCTAACTAGCGGGAGGAGCGAGCAGTACTTC. Its protein product is CASSLTSGRSEQYF.

The chain carries TRBV11-2 and TRBJ2-7, with 7 nucleotides matching TRBD2. V shed 5 bases, J shed 2 bases, and the junction held 6 bases outside the gene matches. The CDR3 contains 14 residues. CDR1 SGHAT and CDR2 FQNNGV come from the germline V gene. The CDR3 DNA reads as TGTGCCAGCAGCCCTTCTAGCGGAGCCTACGAGCAGTACTTC. Protein: CASSPSSGAYEQYF.

The chain recombines TRBV28 with TRBJ1-2; D is undetermined. This CDR3 comprises 13 residues. With 5 bases removed from V and 6 bases from J, the gap between germline ends came to 13 bases. Looked up from germline, CDR1 is MDHEN and CDR2 is SYDVKM. The CDR3 DNA is TGTGCCAGCAGTACCGGGAATTCGGATGGCTACACCTTC. It specifies CASSTGNSDGYTF.

This chain uses TRBV2 with TRBJ1-3; D ambiguous. The CDR3 totals 13 residues. The V and J ends lost 6 bases and 0 bases respectively, with 6 bases between them. Germline CDR1 and CDR2: SNHLY and FYNNEI. CDR3 coding DNA: TGTGCCAGCAGGGCCGACTCTGGAAACACCATATATTTT. Its translation: CASRADSGNTIYF.

The chain is built from TRBV29-1 and TRBJ2-5; D is ambiguous. Germline CDR1 SQVTM, CDR2 ANQGSEA. The CDR3 consists of 14 residues. V lost 6 bases and J lost 3, with 17 bases in between. In DNA form, the CDR3 reads TGCAGCGTAGACCAAGACGTACTGAAAGAGACCCAGTACTTC. Encoded protein: CSVDQDVLKETQYF.

The rearrangement links TRBV20-1 to TRBJ1-1; D is uncertain. The CDR3 length is 11 residues. The germline CDR1 and CDR2 sequences are DFQATT and SNEGSKA (reference sequence). Trimming pared 8 bases from V and 8 bases from J, leaving 15 bases between. CDR3 in DNA: TGCAGTCCATCAGTAGGTGGGGAAGCTTTCTTT. As protein: CSPSVGGEAFF.

The genes are TRBV27 and TRBJ2-5, with 9 positions matching TRBD1. The germline gives CDR1 MNHEY, CDR2 SMNVEV (reference sequence). The CDR3 loop spans 14 amino acids. V trimming: 6 bases; J trimming: 5 bases; junction bases outside the gene matches: 7. CDR3 sequence reads: CASSWTGAGETQYF. The CDR3 DNA sequence: TGTGCCAGCAGCTGGACAGGGGCAGGGGAGACCCAGTACTTC.

V gene TRBV27 combines with J gene TRBJ2-1, with D perhaps matching TRBD2 (5 bases). Trimming cost V 8 bases and J 0 bases, with 11 bases left between them. CDR1 MNHEY and CDR2 SMNVEV come from the germline V gene (reference sequence). The CDR3 has 14 residues. The CDR3: CASGEGDSYNEQFF. The CDR3 region has the DNA TGTGCCAGCGGAGAGGGTGACTCCTACAATGAGCAGTTCTTC.

The J gene is TRBJ2-2, the V gene TRBV5-1, with D unresolved. Germline V gene lookup returns CDR1 SGHRS and CDR2 YFSETQ. This CDR3 is built from 15 residues. V lost 3 bases to trimming and J lost 0 bases, with 9 bases between them. The CDR3 reads CASSSRSPNTGELFF. In DNA form, the CDR3 reads TGCGCCAGCAGCTCCAGAAGCCCGAACACCGGGGAGCTGTTTTTT.

The V and J genes are TRBV11-2 and TRBJ1-2; a possible D gene is TRBD1 (5 bases). Deletions cut 3 bases from V and 0 bases from J, with 11 bases between. This CDR3 is 15 amino acids long. Germline lookup yields CDR1 SGHAT and CDR2 FQNNGV. CDR3 loop: CASSFSTGSNYGYTF. The CDR3 bases are TGTGCCAGCAGCTTCTCAACAGGCTCTAACTATGGCTACACCTTC.

The rearrangement joins TRBV28 to TRBJ2-5, with 9 bases aligning to TRBD2. Germline CDR1 and CDR2: MDHEN and SYDVKM. The CDR3 has 17 amino acids. The ends lost 5 bases at V and 5 bases at J; junction bases unmatched: 15. The CDR3 spells CASSPGTSSGGYETQYF. Written as DNA, the CDR3 is TGTGCCAGCAGTCCCGGGACTAGCTCGGGGGGTTACGAGACCCAGTACTTC.

The chain is built from TRBV18 and TRBJ2-5, with D possibly matching TRBD1 (5 bases). The CDR3 is 16 amino acids. Between the trimmed V and J ends, which lost 0 bases and 0 bases, there was a span of 11 bases. Germline V gene sequence: CDR1 KGHSH, CDR2 LQKENI. The CDR3 sequence: CASSPPGQSYQETQYF. In DNA, the CDR3 is TGTGCCAGCTCACCACCGGGGCAGTCGTACCAAGAGACCCAGTACTTC.

The chain has TRBV9 and TRBJ2-1; D is possibly TRBD1 (5 bases). Germline V gene data show CDR1 as SGDLS and CDR2 as YYNGEE. The CDR3 has 13 residues. Trimming stripped 2 bases from V and 8 bases from J, with 11 bases between. The DNA of the CDR3 is TGTGCCAGCAGCGTCCAGGGTGGCTATGAGCAGTTCTTC. Translated: CASSVQGGYEQFF.

The rearrangement joins TRBV27 to TRBJ2-1, with 9 bases fitting TRBD1. V shed 6 bases, J shed 4 bases, and the junction held 7 bases outside the gene matches. Germline CDR1 MNHEY, CDR2 SMNVEV (reference sequence). CDR3 length: 15 residues. The chain's CDR3 is CASSDRDRAYNEQFF. The CDR3 bases are TGTGCCAGCAGCGACCGGGACAGGGCTTACAATGAGCAGTTCTTC.